This T cell receptor beta chain was captured by sequencing in a study of beta chain features in type 1 diabetes. Whole-study findings and limits: In all four CD4+ subsets, TCRB CDR3 length was significantly, moderately reduced in type 1 diabetes. Shorter templates may be favored by PCR, equally so in patients and controls. Patients' naive, central memory and regulatory TCRB repertoires appeared more alike than those of healthy donors. Diminished insertions and augmented deletions at VDJ junctions characterized type 1 diabetes patients.

Germline V CDR1 and CDR2: LGHNA, YSLEER. Deletions cut 2 bases from V and 12 bases from J, with 11 bases between. CDR3 size: 13 residues. The entirety of the isolated RNA underwent reverse transcription, so expressed TCRB transcripts were sequenced. An average of around 3.9 million reads was obtained for naive, central memory and regulatory T cell samples. This table comes from immunoSEQ multiplex PCR, and its TCRdb copy is limited to in-frame clones, with some not included. The data show a few hundred thousand clones, over 9.5% seen once. As for this clone: Its antigen is as yet unknown.

The receptor comes from a woman aged 18-29 years with type 1 diabetes. The rearrangement joins TRBV4-3 to TRBJ1-6; weak D call: TRBD1 (5 bases). The sequenced material came from naive CD4+ T cells from blood. The CDR3 protein is CASSQTYGGPLHF. The CDR3 region has the DNA TGCGCCAGCAGCCAAACATACGGGGGACCCCTCCACTTT.